The 5 T cell receptor beta chains given below trace back to one sample, sequenced in a study of T cells expressing NK-cell markers. TCRdb reprocessed the 5' RACE reads, keeping one entry per CDR3 protein, no DNA. The sample table sets out over 150,000 distinct CDR3 sequences. The sequencing input was blood T cells: a sorted CD56 or NKG2C T cell subset, CD4+ or CD8+ T cells, or bulk PBMC T cells (not recorded which). These receptors all stem from a man aged 18-70 years in good health.

The chain joins TRBV27 to TRBJ1-1; TCRdb's assignment of TRBD1 cannot be checked, as there is no DNA. Germline CDR1 MNHEY, CDR2 SMNVEV (reference sequence). This CDR3 contains 14 residues. CDR3 in amino acids: CASSLAAGYTEAFF.

The chain is built from TRBV6-4 and TRBJ2-3; the TCRdb call, TRBD2, lacks DNA for checking. Germline V lookup: CDR1 MRHNA, CDR2 SNTAGT. This CDR3 has 16 residues. CDR3 sequence: CASSEVSGGLTDTQYF.

This chain links TRBV7-9 with TRBJ2-2; TCRdb's D gene call, TRBD1, goes unchecked for lack of DNA. CDR3 length: 12 residues. Germline V gene sequence: CDR1 SEHNR, CDR2 FQNEAQ (reference sequence). The CDR3 region is CASRGGTGELFF. The complete variable domain, with remaining parts taken from reference TRBV7-9 and TRBJ2-2, reads DTGVSQNPRHKITKRGQNVTFRCDPISEHNRLYWYRQTLGQGPEFLTYFQNEAQLEKSRLLSDRFSAERPKGSFSTLEIQRTEQGDSAMYLCASRGGTGELFFGEGSRLTVL.

The chain employs TRBV5-4 and TRBJ2-2; TCRdb selects TRBD1, and the lack of DNA leaves this call unchecked. From germline, CDR1 is SGHNT and CDR2 YYREEE (reference sequence). The CDR3 spans 15 residues. CDR3 sequence reads: CASSGQGFSTGELFF.

The chain carries TRBV7-9 and TRBJ2-7; the TRBD1 assignment by TCRdb is unverifiable without DNA. Germline V gives CDR1 SEHNR, CDR2 FQNEAQ (reference sequence). This CDR3 comprises 14 residues. This CDR3 reads CASSLAGQGHFKYF.